These 8 T cell receptor beta chains originate from one sample sequenced in a study of neurological immune-mediated disorders. TCRdb reanalysed the 5' RACE reads using MiXCR and keeps one entry per CDR3 protein. This table holds approximately 16,000 distinct CDR3 sequences, less than 25% found once. Sample: PBMCs. The receptors come from a man aged 45-60 years in good health.

The rearrangement links TRBV27 to TRBJ1-2; 7 bases are shared with TRBD1. The CDR3 consists of 14 residues. The V gene end was trimmed by 3 bases and the J gene end by 3 bases; junction bases not matched to a gene: 4. CDR1 and CDR2 from the germline V gene are MNHEY and SMNVEV (reference sequence). CDR3 loop: CASSLNRGHYGYTF. Written as DNA, the CDR3 is TGTGCCAGCAGTTTGAACAGGGGACACTATGGCTACACCTTC.

Regarding this clonotype: It may be a read error: a sequence one base away is much more abundant. The chain couples TRBV7-8 to TRBJ1-5; weak D call: TRBD2 (5 bases). The last part of the DNA fits TRBJ2-3 better; the J call may be wrong. From germline, CDR1 is SGHVS and CDR2 FQNEAQ. The CDR3 loop spans 15 amino acids. CDR3: CASSSYEGSNQPQYF. The CDR3 DNA sequence: TGTGCCAGCAGCTCCTACGAGGGTAGCAATCAGCCCCAGTATTTT.

By share of the sample, this clonotype is medium-sized. The rearrangement links TRBV5-1 to TRBJ2-1, with TRBD1 identical over 8 bases. This CDR3 region has 17 residues. Germline V gives CDR1 SGHRS, CDR2 YFSETQ. Germline trimming cut 0 bases from V and 3 bases from J; bases unmatched to any gene: 8. CDR3 residues: CASSLEITGTGYNEQFF. CDR3 nucleotide sequence: TGCGCCAGCAGCTTGGAAATTACCGGGACAGGCTACAATGAGCAGTTCTTC.

This clonotype was seen more than once but under ten times. The chain is built from TRBV20-1 and TRBJ2-1; D unresolved. In germline, CDR1 is DFQATT, CDR2 SNEGSKA (reference sequence). Trimming took off 5 bases at V and 6 bases at J, with 20 bases between the two ends. This CDR3 contains 15 residues. CDR3 in amino acids: CSAVLPELQLNEQFF. CDR3 sequence (DNA): TGCAGTGCTGTCCTCCCGGAACTTCAACTCAATGAGCAGTTCTTC.

V usage is TRBV7-2 and J usage is TRBJ2-7; TRBD2 matches at 10 bases. Germline trimming cut 3 bases from V and 2 bases from J; bases unmatched to any gene: 10. The CDR3 extends over 17 amino acids. Germline values: CDR1 SGHTA, CDR2 FQGNSA. The DNA of the CDR3 is TGTGCCAGCAGCTTGTCCACCCCAGCGGGAGGGCCCTACGAGCAGTACTTC. It codes for CASSLSTPAGGPYEQYF.

This clonotype is medium-sized within its sample. V usage is TRBV20-1 and J usage is TRBJ2-4, with TRBD2 identical over 7 bases. Germline CDR1 is DFQATT and CDR2 is SNEGSKA (reference sequence). V was pared by 5 bases and J by 2 bases, with 12 bases of the junction left unmatched. The CDR3 length is 16 residues. The DNA for the CDR3 is TGCAGTGCTGGCCTCGGCGGGAGTATAACCAAAAACATTCAGTACTTC. Its protein is CSAGLGGSITKNIQYF.

At least ten counts were recorded for this clonotype. J is TRBJ2-5 and V is TRBV20-1, with unresolved D. The CDR3 is made up of 13 amino acids. V was shortened by 0 bases and J by 0 bases, with 5 bases between the two germline ends. Germline V gene lookup returns CDR1 DFQATT and CDR2 SNEGSKA (reference sequence). The chain's CDR3 is CSARDAYQETQYF. For the CDR3, the DNA is TGCAGTGCTAGAGATGCGTACCAAGAGACCCAGTACTTC.

This clonotype was seen at least ten times. This chain links TRBV20-1 with TRBJ2-7; D remains unclear. The CDR3 is 14 residues long. Germline CDR1 and CDR2: DFQATT and SNEGSKA (reference sequence). V lost 4 bases, J lost 5 bases, and 18 bases lay in between. The CDR3 coding sequence is TGCAGTGCTAATAGGCATGAGGTTGGGGACGAGCAGTACTTC. This sequence encodes CSANRHEVGDEQYF.